A selection of T cell receptor beta chains follows, all from one sample in a study of blood T cell repertoires in COVID-19. Libraries were prepared by immunoSEQ multiplex PCR; TCRdb keeps only in-frame clonotypes and omits some of them. The sample contains approximately 210,000 clones, about four fifths of which appear only once. The sample consisted of peripheral blood. All receptors derive from a man in his forties or fifties with active or convalescent COVID-19. The CDR3 runs from the conserved cysteine through the conserved F or W. D genes are given only for firm matches. Size is omitted from some rows. Given values are once, few, many or a class for expanded clones.

size,D,V,J,CDR3,DNA
NA,TRBD2,TRBV5-1,TRBJ2-1,CASSLGLAGVNEQFF,TGCGCCAGCAGCTTGGGACTAGCGGGAGTCAATGAGCAGTTCTTC
once,TRBD1,TRBV19,TRBJ1-2,CASSRGTGHRTNYGYTF,TGTGCCAGTAGTCGAGGGACAGGCCATCGAACTAACTATGGCTACACCTTC
NA,NA,TRBV5-4,TRBJ2-2,CASSLMRVRTGELFF,TGTGCCAGCAGCTTGATGAGGGTGCGCACCGGGGAGCTGTTTTTT
few,TRBD1,TRBV5-1,TRBJ1-1,CASSPTDRGRMNTEAFF,TGCGCCAGCAGCCCGACGGACAGGGGGCGGATGAACACTGAAGCTTTCTTT
NA,TRBD1,TRBV6-2/TRBV6-3,TRBJ1-2,CASSYSKGQGDYGYTF,TGTGCCAGCAGTTACTCGAAGGGACAGGGGGACTATGGCTACACCTTC
NA,NA,TRBV5-4,TRBJ1-3,CASSGAGNTIYF,TGTGCCAGCTCGGGTGCTGGAAACACCATATATTTT
NA,TRBD2,TRBV27,TRBJ2-7,CASSSITPLGGRRSYEQYF,TGTGCCAGCAGTTCGATTACCCCCCTAGGCGGGAGAAGGTCCTACGAGCAGTACTTC
NA,TRBD1,TRBV7-9,TRBJ1-2,CASSFAQGHYGYTF,TGTGCCAGCAGCTTCGCACAGGGGCACTATGGCTACACCTTC
NA,NA,TRBV18,TRBJ1-1,CASSPFREHASEAFF,TGTGCCAGCTCACCTTTCCGTGAGCATGCATCTGAAGCTTTCTTT
NA,NA,TRBV4-1,TRBJ2-1,CASSQWGQSYNEQFF,TGCGCCAGCAGCCAATGGGGGCAATCCTACAATGAGCAGTTCTTC
NA,NA,TRBV5-4,TRBJ2-3,CASSFHQSDTQYF,TGTGCCAGCAGCTTTCATCAGTCAGATACGCAGTATTTT
NA,NA,TRBV2,TRBJ2-2,CASNRSPNTGELFF,TGTGCCAGCAACCGTAGCCCGAACACCGGGGAGCTGTTTTTT
NA,NA,TRBV28,TRBJ2-3,CASSFDLQEASTDTQYF,TGTGCCAGCAGTTTTGATCTACAGGAAGCTAGCACAGATACGCAGTATTTT